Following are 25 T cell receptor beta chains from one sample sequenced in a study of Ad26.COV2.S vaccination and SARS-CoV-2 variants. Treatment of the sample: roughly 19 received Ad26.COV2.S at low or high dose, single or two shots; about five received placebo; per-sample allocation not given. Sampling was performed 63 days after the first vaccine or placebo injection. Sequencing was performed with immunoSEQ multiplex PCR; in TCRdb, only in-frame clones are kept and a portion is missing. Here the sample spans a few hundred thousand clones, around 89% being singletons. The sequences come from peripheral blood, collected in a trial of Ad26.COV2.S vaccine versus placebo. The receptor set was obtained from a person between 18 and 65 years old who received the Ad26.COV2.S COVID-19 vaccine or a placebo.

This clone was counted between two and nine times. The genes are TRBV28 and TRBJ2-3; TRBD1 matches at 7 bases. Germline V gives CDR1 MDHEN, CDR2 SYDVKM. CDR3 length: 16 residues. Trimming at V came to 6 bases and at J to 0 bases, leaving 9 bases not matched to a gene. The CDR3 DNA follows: TGTGCCAGCAGCCCTGGGACAGCAGATAGCACAGATACGCAGTATTTT. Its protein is CASSPGTADSTDTQYF.

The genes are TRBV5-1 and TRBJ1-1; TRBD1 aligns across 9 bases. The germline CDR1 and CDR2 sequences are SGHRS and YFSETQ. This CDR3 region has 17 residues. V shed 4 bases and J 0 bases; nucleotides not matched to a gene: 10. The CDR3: CASSIAGTGILNTEAFF. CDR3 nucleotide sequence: TGCGCCAGCAGCATAGCCGGGACAGGGATTCTGAACACTGAAGCTTTCTTT.

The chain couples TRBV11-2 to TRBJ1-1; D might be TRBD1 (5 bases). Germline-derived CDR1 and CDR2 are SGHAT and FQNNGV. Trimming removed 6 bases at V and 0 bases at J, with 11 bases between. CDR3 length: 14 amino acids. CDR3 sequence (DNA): TGTGCCAGCAGTCGGGACCCCATGAACACTGAAGCTTTCTTT. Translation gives CASSRDPMNTEAFF.

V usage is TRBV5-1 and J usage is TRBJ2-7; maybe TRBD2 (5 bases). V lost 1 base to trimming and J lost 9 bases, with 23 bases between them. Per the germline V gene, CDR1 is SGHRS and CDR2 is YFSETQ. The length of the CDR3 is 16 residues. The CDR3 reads CASSLMSSSSISGQYF. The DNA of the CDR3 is TGCGCCAGCAGCTTGATGTCTAGCTCTTCTATTTCGGGGCAGTACTTC.

CDR3 amino acids: CASSRTGTGELFF. The CDR3 DNA reads as TGTGCCAGCAGTCGTACAGGGACCGGGGAGCTGTTTTTT. This sequence joins TRBV27 and TRBJ2-2, with D perhaps matching TRBD1 (6 bases). The CDR3 runs to 13 residues. Germline values: CDR1 MNHEY, CDR2 SMNVEV (reference sequence). The ends were cut back, 5 bases at V and 5 bases at J, with 9 bases in the middle.

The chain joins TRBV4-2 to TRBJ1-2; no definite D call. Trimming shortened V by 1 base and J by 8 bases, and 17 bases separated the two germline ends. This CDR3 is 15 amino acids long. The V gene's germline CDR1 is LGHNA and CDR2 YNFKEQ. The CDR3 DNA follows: TGTGCCAGCAGCCAAGTTGAATATGTGAGTCAGGGCTACACCTTC. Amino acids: CASSQVEYVSQGYTF.

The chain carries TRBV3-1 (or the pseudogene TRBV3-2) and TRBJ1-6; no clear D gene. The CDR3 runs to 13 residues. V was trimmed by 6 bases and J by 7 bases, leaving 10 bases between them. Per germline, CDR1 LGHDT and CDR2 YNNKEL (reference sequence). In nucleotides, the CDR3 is TGTGCCAGCAGAAAAGGAGAGAATTCACCCCTCCACTTT. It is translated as CASRKGENSPLHF.

The CDR3 loop reads CASRITGTSKNEQFF. The CDR3 nucleotides read TGTGCCAGCAGGATAACCGGGACTAGCAAAAATGAGCAGTTCTTC. The V and J genes are TRBV28 and TRBJ2-1, with 9 bases aligning to TRBD2. Germline loops: CDR1 MDHEN, CDR2 SYDVKM. This CDR3 is 15 amino acids long. V lost 6 bases, J lost 7 bases, and 10 bases stayed unmatched.

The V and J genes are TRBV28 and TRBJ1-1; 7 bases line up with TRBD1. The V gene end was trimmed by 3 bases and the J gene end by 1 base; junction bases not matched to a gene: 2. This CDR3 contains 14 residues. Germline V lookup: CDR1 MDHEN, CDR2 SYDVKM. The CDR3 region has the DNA TGTGCCAGCAGTTTGCAGGGGGGGAACACTGAAGCTTTCTTT. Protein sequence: CASSLQGGNTEAFF.

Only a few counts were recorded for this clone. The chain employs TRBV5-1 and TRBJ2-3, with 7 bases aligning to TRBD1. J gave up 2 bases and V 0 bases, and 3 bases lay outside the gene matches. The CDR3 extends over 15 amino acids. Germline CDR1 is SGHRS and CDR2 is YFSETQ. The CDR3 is CASSLEGAFTDTQYF. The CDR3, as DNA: TGCGCCAGCAGCTTGGAGGGGGCGTTCACAGATACGCAGTATTTT.

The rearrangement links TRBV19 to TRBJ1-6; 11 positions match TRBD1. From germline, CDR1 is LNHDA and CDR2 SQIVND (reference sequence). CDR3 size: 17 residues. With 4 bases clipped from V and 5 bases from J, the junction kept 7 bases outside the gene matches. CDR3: CASSTQDRGPDNSPLHF. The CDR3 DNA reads TGTGCCAGTAGTACCCAGGACAGGGGGCCCGATAATTCACCCCTCCACTTT. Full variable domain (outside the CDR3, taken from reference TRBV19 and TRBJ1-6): DGGITQSPKYLFRKEGQNVTLSCEQNLNHDAMYWYRQDPGQGLRLIYYSQIVNDFQKGDIAEGYSVSREKKESFPLTVTSAQKNPTAFYLCASSTQDRGPDNSPLHFGNGTRLTVT.

The CDR3 loop reads CASSHSRRSATDTQYF. In DNA form, the CDR3 reads TGCGCCAGCAGCCACTCCCGCCGGTCGGCCACAGATACGCAGTATTTT. The chain recombines TRBV4-1 with TRBJ2-3, with D unresolved. CDR3 size: 16 residues. From germline, CDR1 is MGHRA and CDR2 YSYEKL. Trimming pared 3 bases from V and 2 bases from J, leaving 15 bases between.

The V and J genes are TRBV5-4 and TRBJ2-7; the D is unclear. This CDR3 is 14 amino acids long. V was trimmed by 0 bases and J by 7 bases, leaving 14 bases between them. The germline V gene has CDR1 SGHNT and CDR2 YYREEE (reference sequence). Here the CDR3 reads CASSLVEPQSEQYF. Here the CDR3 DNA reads TGTGCCAGCAGCTTGGTGGAGCCCCAGTCGGAGCAGTACTTC.

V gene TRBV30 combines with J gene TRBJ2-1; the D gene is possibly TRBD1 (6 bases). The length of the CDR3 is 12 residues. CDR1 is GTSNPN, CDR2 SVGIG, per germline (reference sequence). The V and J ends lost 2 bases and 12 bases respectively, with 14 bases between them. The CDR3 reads CAWSFKTGWQFF. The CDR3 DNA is TGTGCCTGGAGTTTTAAGACAGGATGGCAGTTCTTC.

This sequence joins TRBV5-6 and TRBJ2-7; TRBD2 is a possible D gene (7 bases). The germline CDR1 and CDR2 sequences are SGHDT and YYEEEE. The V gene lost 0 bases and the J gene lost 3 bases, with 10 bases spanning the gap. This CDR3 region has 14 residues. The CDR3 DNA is TGTGCCAGCAGCTTGGAGGGGGAGGGCTACGAGCAGTACTTC. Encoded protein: CASSLEGEGYEQYF.

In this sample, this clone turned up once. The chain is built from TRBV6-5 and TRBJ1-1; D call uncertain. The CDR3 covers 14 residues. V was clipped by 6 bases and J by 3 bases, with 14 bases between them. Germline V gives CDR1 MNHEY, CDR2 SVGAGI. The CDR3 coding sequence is TGTGCCAGCAGGAGGAATGCGGTGGACACTGAAGCTTTCTTT. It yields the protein CASRRNAVDTEAFF.

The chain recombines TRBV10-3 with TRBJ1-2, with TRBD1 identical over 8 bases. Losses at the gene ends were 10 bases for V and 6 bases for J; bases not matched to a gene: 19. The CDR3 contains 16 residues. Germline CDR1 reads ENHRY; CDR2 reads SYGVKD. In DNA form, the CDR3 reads TGTGCCACCGGGGACCGGGACAGGCCCTTCAGGGATGGCTACACCTTC. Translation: CATGDRDRPFRDGYTF.

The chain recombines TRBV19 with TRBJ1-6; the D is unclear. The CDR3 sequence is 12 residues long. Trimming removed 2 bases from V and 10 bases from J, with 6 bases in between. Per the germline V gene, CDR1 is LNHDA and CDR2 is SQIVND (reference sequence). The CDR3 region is CASSIRWSPLHF. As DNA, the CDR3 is TGTGCCAGTAGTATACGGTGGTCACCCCTCCACTTT.

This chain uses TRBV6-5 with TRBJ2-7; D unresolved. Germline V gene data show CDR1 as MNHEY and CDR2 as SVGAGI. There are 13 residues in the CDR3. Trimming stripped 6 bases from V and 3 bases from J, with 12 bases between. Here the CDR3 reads CASRVFENYEQYF. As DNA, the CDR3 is TGTGCCAGCAGGGTTTTCGAAAACTACGAGCAGTACTTC.

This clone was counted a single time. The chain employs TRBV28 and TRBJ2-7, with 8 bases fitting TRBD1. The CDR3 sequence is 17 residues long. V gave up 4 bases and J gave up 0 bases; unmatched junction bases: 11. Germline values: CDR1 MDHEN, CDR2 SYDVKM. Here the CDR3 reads CASSSPLDRGSSYEQYF. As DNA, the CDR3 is TGTGCCAGCAGTTCCCCCCTCGACAGGGGAAGCTCCTACGAGCAGTACTTC.

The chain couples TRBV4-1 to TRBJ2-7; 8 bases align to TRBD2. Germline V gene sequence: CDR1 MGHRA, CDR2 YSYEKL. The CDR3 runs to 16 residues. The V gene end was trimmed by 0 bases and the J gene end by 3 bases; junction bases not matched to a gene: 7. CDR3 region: CASSQDSSGSFYEQYF. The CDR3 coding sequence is TGCGCCAGCAGCCAAGATTCGAGCGGGAGTTTCTACGAGCAGTACTTC.

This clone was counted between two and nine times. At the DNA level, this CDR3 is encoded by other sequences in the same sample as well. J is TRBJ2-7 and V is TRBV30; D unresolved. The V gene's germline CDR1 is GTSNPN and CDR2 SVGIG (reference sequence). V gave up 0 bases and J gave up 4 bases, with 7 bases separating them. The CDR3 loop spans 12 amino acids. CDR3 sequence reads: CAWSVQGYEQYF. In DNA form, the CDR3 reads TGTGCCTGGAGTGTACAAGGGTACGAGCAGTACTTC.

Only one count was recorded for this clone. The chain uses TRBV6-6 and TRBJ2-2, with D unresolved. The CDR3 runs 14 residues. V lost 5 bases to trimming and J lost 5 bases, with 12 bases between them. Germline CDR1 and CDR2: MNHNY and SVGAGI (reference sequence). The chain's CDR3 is CASSQITPTGELFF. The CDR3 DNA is TGTGCCAGCAGTCAGATAACACCGACCGGGGAGCTGTTTTTT.

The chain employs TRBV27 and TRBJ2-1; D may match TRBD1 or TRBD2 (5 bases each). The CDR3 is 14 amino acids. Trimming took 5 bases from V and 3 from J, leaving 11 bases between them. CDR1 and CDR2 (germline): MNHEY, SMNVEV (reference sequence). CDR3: CASSPGRGYNEQFF. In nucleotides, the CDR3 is TGTGCCAGCAGTCCGGGACGGGGCTACAATGAGCAGTTCTTC.

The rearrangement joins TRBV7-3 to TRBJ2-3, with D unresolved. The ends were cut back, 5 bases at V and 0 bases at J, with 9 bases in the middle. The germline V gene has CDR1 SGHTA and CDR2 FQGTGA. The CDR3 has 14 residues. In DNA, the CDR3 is TGTGCCAGCAGCCTGGACCTTAGCACAGATACGCAGTATTTT. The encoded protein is CASSLDLSTDTQYF.